This T cell receptor (beta chain) originates from a study of breast tumors, draining lymph nodes, adjacent tissues. The lymph nodes were axillary draining lymph nodes from breast cancer patients. Via MiXCR, TCRdb re-called the multiplex PCR reads, giving one row per CDR3 protein. The table has about 270,000 distinct CDR3 sequences, 30% seen once; the top ten hold more than 0.95%. This CDR3 is 15 amino acids long. The V segment lost 4 bases and the J segment 2 bases; nucleotides outside the gene matches: 6. CDR1 and CDR2 (germline): SGHAT, FQNNGV. This clonotype has a count of ten or more. This TCR derives from a female donor with breast cancer. Some clones in this sample may be carry-over from other donors' samples. The chain is built from TRBV11-2 and TRBJ2-3; TRBD1 matches at 7 bases. Sequenced material: axillary lymph node tissue. CDR3 in DNA: TGTGCCAGCAGCTCCCGGACAGGCGACACAGATACGCAGTATTTT. It encodes CASSSRTGDTDTQYF.